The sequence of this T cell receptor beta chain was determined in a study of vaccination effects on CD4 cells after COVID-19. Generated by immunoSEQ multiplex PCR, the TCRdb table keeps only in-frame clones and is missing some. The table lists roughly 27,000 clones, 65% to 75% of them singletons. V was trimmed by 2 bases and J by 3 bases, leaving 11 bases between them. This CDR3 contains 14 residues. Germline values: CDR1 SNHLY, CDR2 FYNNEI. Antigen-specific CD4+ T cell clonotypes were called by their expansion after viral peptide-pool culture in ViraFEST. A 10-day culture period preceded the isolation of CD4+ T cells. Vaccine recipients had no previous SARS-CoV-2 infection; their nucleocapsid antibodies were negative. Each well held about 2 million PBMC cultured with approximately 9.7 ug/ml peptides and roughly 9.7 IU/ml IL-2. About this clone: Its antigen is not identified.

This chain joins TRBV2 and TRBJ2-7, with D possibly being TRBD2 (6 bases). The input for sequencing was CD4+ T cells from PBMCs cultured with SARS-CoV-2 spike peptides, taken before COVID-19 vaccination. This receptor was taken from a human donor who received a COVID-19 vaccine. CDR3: CASSEPGTRYEQYF. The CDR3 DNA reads TGTGCCAGCAGTGAACCCGGGACTCGCTACGAGCAGTACTTC.